Below, one T cell receptor (beta chain) is given with its context. The CDR3 contains 15 residues. CDR1 and CDR2 (germline): SGHTS, YDEGEE. Trimming cost V 1 base and J 4 bases, with 14 bases left between them. This record belongs to a study of T cell changes during pregnancy in multiple sclerosis. The data were produced by immunoSEQ multiplex PCR, yet TCRdb's version contains in-frame clones alone and is incomplete. The sample contains approximately 88,000 clones, roughly 91% of which appear only once. This material consisted of peripheral blood, taken in the first trimester of pregnancy. The V call is TRBV5-8, the J call TRBJ1-2; D is uncertain. The receptor's source is a female donor with multiple sclerosis, enrolled in a pregnancy study. The CDR3 region is CASSLSGVRAYGYTF. The CDR3 nucleotides are TGTGCCAGCAGCTTGAGTGGGGTGCGGGCCTATGGCTACACCTTC. The complete variable domain, with remaining parts taken from reference TRBV5-8 and TRBJ1-2, reads EAGVTQSPTHLIKTRGQQATLRCSPISGHTSVYWYQQALGLGLQFLLWYDEGEERNRGNFPPRFSGRQFPNYSSELNVNALELEDSALYLCASSLSGVRAYGYTFGSGTRLTVV.